This T cell receptor (beta chain) was captured by sequencing in a study of T-cell reconstitution after alpha-beta-depleted transplantation in children. The TCRbeta library incorporated unique molecular identifiers. TCRdb passed the PCR reads through MiXCR, listing each CDR3 protein once. Among approximately 420,000 distinct CDR3 sequences, approximately 11% were seen once, and the ten largest hold 4.5% to 7%. Germline V gene lookup returns CDR1 SGHRS and CDR2 YFSETQ. The CDR3 is made up of 12 amino acids. V lost 10 bases, J lost 7 bases, and 17 bases lay in between. The chain carries TRBV5-1 and TRBJ2-5; tentative D call: TRBD2 (5 bases). The specimen comprised PBMCs from the stem cell graft donor, sampled from the stem cell graft. The origin of this receptor is a human donor who donated a stem cell graft to a child with acute myeloid leukemia. CDR3 bases: TGCGCCTCCAGAGACTACATAGGGACCCAGTACTTC. This translates into CASRDYIGTQYF. Filled out from reference TRBV5-1 and TRBJ2-5, the complete variable domain reads KAGVTQTPRYLIKTRGQQVTLSCSPISGHRSVSWYQQTPGQGLQFLFEYFSETQRNKGNFPGRFSGRQFSNSRSEMNVSTLELGDSALYLCASRDYIGTQYFGPGTRLLVL.